The 6 T cell receptor beta chains reported below all come from one sample, sequenced in a study of neurological immune-mediated disorders. MiXCR was run by TCRdb on the 5' RACE reads, yielding one entry per CDR3 protein. Among about 44,000 distinct CDR3 sequences listed, around a fifth were seen once. Time point here: technical triplicate 3. The sample was PBMCs. The receptor source for this set is a man aged 55 to 70 with HTLV-1-associated myelopathy (HAM/TSP).

This clonotype was observed many times. The chain combines TRBV10-3 with TRBJ1-5, with 10 positions matching TRBD1. Germline V gene data show CDR1 as ENHRY and CDR2 as SYGVKD. The CDR3 has 18 amino acids. The V segment lost 5 bases and the J segment 4 bases; nucleotides outside the gene matches: 14. CDR3 nucleotides: TGTGCCATCAGTTCCCCCGGGACAGGGGAATTCGAGAATCAGCCCCAGCATTTT. Translating gives CAISSPGTGEFENQPQHF.

About this clonotype itself: A read error may account for a junction end that differs from germline. V is TRBV5-5 and J is TRBJ2-3; 11 bases are a match to TRBD2. Germline values: CDR1 SGHKS, CDR2 YYEKEE (reference sequence). The CDR3 is 16 amino acids. For the CDR3, the DNA is TGTACCAGCAGCGGCATAGCGGGAGGGCCCACAGATACGCAGTATTTT. This sequence encodes CTSSGIAGGPTDTQYF.

Many counts were recorded for this clonotype. This chain joins TRBV5-1 and TRBJ1-2; a possible D gene is TRBD1 (6 bases). The CDR3 runs to 15 residues. Germline V gene sequence: CDR1 SGHRS, CDR2 YFSETQ. Between the trimmed V and J ends, which lost 1 base and 4 bases, there was a span of 14 bases. In DNA form, the CDR3 reads TGCGCCAGCAGCTTGTCGCCAGGGGAGGGCTATGGCTACACCTTC. Amino acids: CASSLSPGEGYGYTF.

This clonotype was picked up a small number of times. A much bigger clone sits one base away, suggesting this may be a read error. The CDR3 sequence: CANSLYQGGTPRAFF. In DNA form, the CDR3 reads TGCGCCAACAGCTTGTATCAGGGGGGAACTCCCCGGGCTTTCTTT. The genes are TRBV5-1 and TRBJ1-1; 7 nucleotides agree with TRBD1. Germline CDR1 SGHRS, CDR2 YFSETQ. The CDR3 has 15 residues.

This clonotype was counted at least ten times. A read error may produce the germline difference seen at one junction end. The chain combines TRBV20-1 with TRBJ2-1, with 9 nucleotides matching TRBD2. The germline CDR1 and CDR2 sequences are DFQATT and SNEGSKA (reference sequence). The CDR3 is 16 amino acids. This chain's CDR3 is CSASPGANRGLARVLF. CDR3 sequence (DNA): TGCAGTGCTAGCCCAGGGGCCAACAGGGGACTAGCTCGGGTCCTCTTC.

V gene TRBV12-5 combines with J gene TRBJ1-4; possibly TRBD1 for D (6 bases). The V end lost 2 bases, the J end lost 0 bases, and 16 bases lay between the germline ends. The CDR3 totals 18 residues. CDR1 and CDR2 (germline): LGHNT, FRNRAP. DNA for the CDR3: TGTGCTAGTGGTTTGTTACTAAACAGGGCTGCAACTAATGAAAAACTGTTTTTT. Translation: CASGLLLNRAATNEKLFF. The full variable domain, its missing parts supplied by reference TRBV12-5 and TRBJ1-4, is DARVTQTPRHKVTEMGQEVTMRCQPILGHNTVFWYRQTMMQGLELLAYFRNRAPLDDSGMPKDRFSAEMPDATLATLKIQPSEPRDSAVYFCASGLLLNRAATNEKLFFGSGTQLSVL.